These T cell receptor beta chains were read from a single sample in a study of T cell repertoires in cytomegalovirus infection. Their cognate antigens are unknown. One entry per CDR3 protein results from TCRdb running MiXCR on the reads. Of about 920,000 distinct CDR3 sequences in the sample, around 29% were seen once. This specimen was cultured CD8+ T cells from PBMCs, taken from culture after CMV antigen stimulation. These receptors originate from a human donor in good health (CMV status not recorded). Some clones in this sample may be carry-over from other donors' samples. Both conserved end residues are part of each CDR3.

CASSLGGYWQYF	TRBV7-9
CATRGTGGIYNEQFF	TRBV7-9
CASRGGQKAFF	TRBV2
CASSPSRGVVNTIYF	TRBV27
CASSLYRGGGNEQFF	TRBV7-6
CAIQTGVSYEQYF	TRBV6-2/TRBV6-3
CATTPRMPGQGRNEQFF	TRBV15
CASNPFPGQGAETQYF	TRBV5-5
CASSRGLPSSSYNSPLHF	TRBV5-5
CASSEATGGTNEQFF	TRBV6-1
CASSLNRGNGPHSVVQFF	TRBV7-6
CATSRSGGTDTQYF	TRBV15
CANSHAADREIQPQHF	TRBV4-1
CANSPLQGMMNTEAFF	TRBV12-3/TRBV12-4
CASSLRDYRNQPQHF	TRBV12-3/TRBV12-4
CAISGGGNPEQFF	TRBV10-3
CASSSLAGVGDTQYF	TRBV6-8
CASSQAATAGHGEKLFF	TRBV4-3
CASSSAGGDGVDTQYF	TRBV7-2
CAVSTGELENTIYF	TRBV6-2/TRBV6-3
CASKGQFRDIEQFF	TRBV6-2/TRBV6-3
CASSRRGLGTDTQYF	TRBV4-1
CSARDYRDFSYNEQFF	TRBV20-1
CASSPRTGGAGYTF	TRBV7-8
CSASWHPNTEAFF	TRBV20-1
CASSGSGGPVSEQFF	TRBV12-3/TRBV12-4
CASSLQSPLGETQYF	TRBV7-8